The 30 T cell receptor beta chains listed next were all sequenced from one sample in a study of T-cell reconstitution after alpha-beta-depleted transplantation in children. Using unique molecular identifiers, the investigators prepared the TCRbeta library. TCRdb called the PCR reads again in MiXCR, with one record for every CDR3 protein. The table includes some 390,000 distinct CDR3 sequences, over 20% detected once. The specimen comprised PBMCs from the stem cell graft donor, sampled from the stem cell graft. These receptors originate from a human donor who donated a stem cell graft to a child with acute myeloid leukemia.

The chain recombines TRBV12-3 or TRBV12-4 with TRBJ2-7, with TRBD2 matching over 9 bases. With 6 bases clipped from V and 5 bases from J, the junction kept 11 bases outside the gene matches. The CDR3 loop spans 15 amino acids. The CDR3, as DNA: TGTGCCAGCAGCCCAACAGCGGGAGGTAGCCACGAGCAGTACTTC. Protein: CASSPTAGGSHEQYF.

This clonotype was observed many times. The V call is TRBV20-1, the J call TRBJ2-3; the match to TRBD2 covers 9 bases. Germline CDR1 DFQATT, CDR2 SNEGSKA (reference sequence). V shed 0 bases, J shed 1 base, and the junction held 11 bases outside the gene matches. This CDR3 has 18 residues. CDR3 coding DNA: TGCAGTGCTAGAGATCTTTTTAGCGGGAGTATTGGCACAGATACGCAGTATTTT. Translated, it gives CSARDLFSGSIGTDTQYF.

This rearrangement joins TRBV29-1 to TRBJ2-4; TRBD2 aligns across 8 bases. CDR1 is SQVTM and CDR2 is ANQGSEA in the germline V gene. V dropped 7 bases and J dropped 3; count of bases not matched to a gene: 11. This CDR3 comprises 15 residues. CDR3 coding DNA: TGCAGCGCCGCTTCCGGGGGGGTGGGCAAAAACATTCAGTACTTC. It yields the protein CSAASGGVGKNIQYF.

The table lists this clonotype with a few counts. The rearrangement uses TRBV9 and TRBJ2-3; 15 nucleotides match TRBD2. Germline CDR1 SGDLS, CDR2 YYNGEE. Unmatched junction bases numbered 2, after V lost 3 bases and J lost 3 bases. The CDR3 runs to 16 residues. The CDR3, as DNA: TGTGCCAGCAGCGAGGGACTAGCGGGAGGAACAGATACGCAGTATTTT. Translating gives CASSEGLAGGTDTQYF.

This clonotype was seen repeatedly, ten times or more. The V gene is TRBV6-1, the J gene TRBJ1-6; 7 bases line up with TRBD1. CDR1 is MNHNS and CDR2 is SASEGT in the germline V gene. This CDR3 region has 13 residues. The ends lost 10 bases at V and 5 bases at J; junction bases unmatched: 5. CDR3 DNA sequence: TGTGCCACAACGGGACAGCATAATTCACCCCTCCACTTT. This encodes CATTGQHNSPLHF.

The chain links TRBV12-3 or TRBV12-4 to TRBJ1-4; D gene uncertain. This CDR3 has 16 residues. The V end lost 6 bases, the J end lost 3 bases, and 17 bases lay between the germline ends. CDR3 protein: CASRLGPAAPNEKLFF. Written as DNA, the CDR3 is TGTGCCAGCAGGCTCGGCCCTGCGGCGCCTAATGAAAAACTGTTTTTT.

The chain combines TRBV5-1 with TRBJ1-1; D is unclear. The CDR3 consists of 15 residues. CDR1 and CDR2 from the germline V gene are SGHRS and YFSETQ. V lost 0 bases and J 4 bases, leaving 13 bases between the germline ends. CDR3 nucleotide sequence: TGCGCCAGCAGCTTGGATGCCGGGGTGGGCACTGAAGCTTTCTTT. Protein sequence: CASSLDAGVGTEAFF.

The chain joins TRBV20-1 to TRBJ2-7; 13 bases agree with TRBD2. The CDR3 has 15 residues. Germline loops: CDR1 DFQATT, CDR2 SNEGSKA (reference sequence). V lost 3 bases, J lost 5 bases, and 7 bases stayed unmatched. CDR3 coding DNA: TGCAGTGCTAGGGGGACTAGCGGGATCATAAACGAGCAGTACTTC. Its protein is CSARGTSGIINEQYF.

This clonotype was recorded at least ten times. CDR3 DNA: TGTGCCAGCAGCTTAGACTTGGCCTACGAGCAGTACTTC. Its translation is CASSLDLAYEQYF. The chain uses TRBV7-9 and TRBJ2-7, with D hard to call. Looked up from germline, CDR1 is SEHNR and CDR2 is FQNEAQ (reference sequence). The CDR3 runs 13 residues. Trimming stripped 1 base from V and 2 bases from J, with 6 bases between.

This clonotype was seen only a few times. The rearrangement joins TRBV20-1 to TRBJ2-3; D might be TRBD1 or TRBD2, each matching 5 bases. V lost 4 bases and J lost 1, with 12 bases in between. This CDR3 contains 14 residues. Germline V gene data show CDR1 as DFQATT and CDR2 as SNEGSKA (reference sequence). CDR3 in DNA: TGCAGTGCTATAAACTGGGACCGCACAGATACGCAGTATTTT. Protein product: CSAINWDRTDTQYF.

This clonotype was seen a few times. The genes are TRBV15 and TRBJ2-3; D is unclear. The CDR3 is 15 amino acids. V was shortened by 1 base and J by 3 bases, with 11 bases between the two germline ends. From germline, CDR1 is LNHNV and CDR2 YYDKDF (reference sequence). The CDR3 DNA follows: TGTGCCACCAGCAGAGCCGCCAGCGAGACAGATACGCAGTATTTT. Its protein is CATSRAASETDTQYF. The variable domain in full, with the rest retrieved from reference TRBV15 and TRBJ2-3, is DAMVIQNPRYQVTQFGKPVTLSCSQTLNHNVMYWYQQKSSQAPKLLFHYYDKDFNNEADTPDNFQSRRPNTSFCFLDIRSPGLGDTAMYLCATSRAASETDTQYFGPGTRLTVL.

This chain connects TRBV7-2 to TRBJ2-7; 10 bases match TRBD2. Germline lookup yields CDR1 SGHTA and CDR2 FQGNSA. Trimming at V came to 3 bases and at J to 4 bases, leaving 0 bases not matched to a gene. The CDR3 has 13 amino acids. As DNA, the CDR3 is TGTGCCAGCAGCTTTAGCGGGAGGTACGAGCAGTACTTC. Translating it yields CASSFSGRYEQYF.

V and J are TRBV6-1 and TRBJ2-1, with 10 bases lining up with TRBD1. Germline V gene sequence: CDR1 MNHNS, CDR2 SASEGT. The V and J ends lost 6 bases and 3 bases, in that order; junction bases with no gene match: 8. CDR3 length: 16 amino acids. The chain's CDR3 is CASSQIGTGVYNEQFF. The DNA for the CDR3 is TGTGCCAGCAGCCAAATAGGGACAGGGGTCTACAATGAGCAGTTCTTC.

This clonotype was observed at least ten times. The V gene is TRBV29-1, the J gene TRBJ2-5, with D perhaps matching TRBD1 (6 bases). Trimming stripped 6 bases from V and 1 base from J, with 9 bases between. The CDR3 totals 12 residues. Germline V lookup: CDR1 SQVTM, CDR2 ANQGSEA. In DNA form, the CDR3 reads TGCAGCGTAGAACAGGGCCAAGAGACCCAGTACTTC. It specifies CSVEQGQETQYF.

This clonotype was observed a few times. This rearrangement joins TRBV6-1 to TRBJ2-1; TRBD2 might be the D (6 bases). The CDR3 totals 16 residues. Germline lookup yields CDR1 MNHNS and CDR2 SASEGT. The V end was cut by 6 bases, the J end by 0 bases, with 15 bases between. CDR3 nucleotides: TGTGCCAGCAGCCTACGACTAGAGGGCTCCTACAATGAGCAGTTCTTC. It is translated as CASSLRLEGSYNEQFF.

There are many counts of this clonotype. The CDR3: CASSRRQNTDTQYF. CDR3 nucleotides: TGTGCCAGCAGTAGGAGACAGAACACAGATACGCAGTATTTT. V gene TRBV6-2 or TRBV6-3 combines with J gene TRBJ2-3, with a possible D match to TRBD1 (5 bases). V gave up 5 bases and J gave up 2 bases, with 11 bases separating them. Germline-derived CDR1 and CDR2 are MNHEY and SVGEGT. The CDR3 consists of 14 residues.

This rearrangement joins TRBV6-1 to TRBJ1-4, with TRBD1 matching 8 bases. This CDR3 is 16 amino acids long. With V trimmed by 0 bases and J by 8 bases, 8 bases remained unmatched. Germline assignment: CDR1 MNHNS and CDR2 SASEGT. The DNA of the CDR3 is TGTGCCAGCAGTGAAGCGATCGACAGGGGAGGCGAAAAACTGTTTTTT. Translating gives CASSEAIDRGGEKLFF.

This clonotype was counted a few times. The gene calls are TRBV5-6 and TRBJ2-7; D may be TRBD1 (6 bases). The CDR3 contains 16 residues. CDR1 and CDR2 (germline): SGHDT, YYEEEE. Trimming removed 4 bases at V and 4 bases at J, with 21 bases between. The CDR3 DNA sequence: TGTGCCAGCAGCCCCGATTTCGGACAGAAGAATTACGAGCAGTACTTC. This gives the protein CASSPDFGQKNYEQYF.

This clonotype was recorded a few times. The V call is TRBV7-6, the J call TRBJ2-7; possibly TRBD1 or TRBD2 for D (6 bases each). Germline V gives CDR1 SGHVS, CDR2 FNYEAQ. The V end lost 2 bases, the J end lost 2 bases, and 13 bases lay between the germline ends. The CDR3 extends over 15 amino acids. CDR3 sequence reads: CASSLLGGSTYEQYF. In DNA form, the CDR3 reads TGTGCCAGCAGCTTACTCGGGGGCTCTACCTACGAGCAGTACTTC.

There are many counts of this clonotype. This chain connects TRBV7-2 to TRBJ2-3; 9 nucleotides agree with TRBD2. Germline values: CDR1 SGHTA, CDR2 FQGNSA. This CDR3 has 16 residues. V trimming: 6 bases; J trimming: 0 bases; junction bases outside the gene matches: 7. DNA for the CDR3: TGTGCCAGCAGTTTTCTAGCGGGGACTAGCACAGATACGCAGTATTTT. Translation gives CASSFLAGTSTDTQYF. The full variable domain, completed using reference TRBV7-2 and TRBJ2-3, is GAGVSQSPSNKVTEKGKDVELRCDPISGHTALYWYRQSLGQGLEFLIYFQGNSAPDKSGLPSDRFSAERTGGSVSTLTIQRTQQEDSAVYLCASSFLAGTSTDTQYFGPGTRLTVL.

In its sample, this clonotype was seen a few times. Written as DNA, the CDR3 is TGCAGCCACAGGGGCTTTTCGGGTAAGGGAAATAGCAATCAGCCCCAGCATTTT. Its protein is CSHRGFSGKGNSNQPQHF. The chain employs TRBV29-1 and TRBJ1-5, with 7 positions matching TRBD1. The CDR3 is 18 residues long. Germline CDR1 SQVTM, CDR2 ANQGSEA. The V and J ends lost 8 bases and 0 bases, in that order; junction bases with no gene match: 19.

The chain uses TRBV21-1 and TRBJ2-7; the DNA was not used to check the table's D call, TRBD1. TRBV21-1 is a known pseudogene. The CDR3 is made up of 15 amino acids. The CDR3 is CASNPDRPFSYEQYF. As DNA, the CDR3 is TGTGCCAGCAACCCAGACAGACCATTCTCCTACGAGCAGTACTTC.

This clonotype was picked up a small number of times. V is TRBV27 and J is TRBJ2-3; the D gene is possibly TRBD1 (6 bases). The CDR3 runs to 14 residues. V shed 6 bases and J shed 5 bases, with 15 bases lying between them. CDR1 MNHEY and CDR2 SMNVEV come from the germline V gene (reference sequence). Here the CDR3 DNA reads TGTGCCAGCAGCAACAGGGAATTGGTAGATACGCAGTATTTT. Amino acids: CASSNRELVDTQYF.

In this sample, this clonotype turned up many times. V usage is TRBV29-1 and J usage is TRBJ2-1, with D possibly matching TRBD1 (6 bases). Germline V gene sequence: CDR1 SQVTM, CDR2 ANQGSEA. The CDR3 runs to 15 residues. V was shortened by 3 bases and J by 7 bases, with 19 bases between the two germline ends. CDR3 region: CSVDDRPHKWNEQFF. CDR3 coding DNA: TGCAGCGTTGATGACAGGCCCCATAAATGGAATGAGCAGTTCTTC.

At least ten counts were recorded for this clonotype. V is TRBV30 and J is TRBJ2-7; TRBD1 matches at 8 bases. Germline-derived CDR1 and CDR2 are GTSNPN and SVGIG (reference sequence). The CDR3 length is 13 residues. Germline trimming cut 4 bases from V and 3 bases from J; bases unmatched to any gene: 5. In DNA form, the CDR3 reads TGTGCCTGGAATACCGGGACAGGCTACGAGCAGTACTTC. This gives the protein CAWNTGTGYEQYF.

The rearrangement uses TRBV9 and TRBJ1-1; 7 nucleotides align to TRBD1. From germline, CDR1 is SGDLS and CDR2 YYNGEE. The CDR3 sequence is 14 residues long. Germline trimming cut 4 bases from V and 7 bases from J; bases unmatched to any gene: 10. In DNA, the CDR3 is TGTGCCAGCAGCACGGACAGGCGGGGAAATGAAGCTTTCTTT. Amino acids: CASSTDRRGNEAFF.

This clonotype was seen a few times. The chain couples TRBV12-3 or TRBV12-4 to TRBJ2-1; 9 positions match TRBD2. The length of the CDR3 is 15 residues. The V gene end was trimmed by 5 bases and the J gene end by 2 bases; junction bases not matched to a gene: 4. The DNA for the CDR3 is TGTGCCAGCAGTCCAAGGACTAGCGCCTACAATGAGCAGTTCTTC. Protein sequence: CASSPRTSAYNEQFF.

The chain links TRBV12-3 or TRBV12-4 to TRBJ2-1; possibly TRBD1 or TRBD2 for D (6 bases each). CDR3 length equals 12 residues. V was cut by 5 bases and J by 9 bases, with 11 bases left in between. CDR3 coding DNA: TGTGCCAGCAGTCCGAAGGGGGGTGAGCAGTTCTTC. This translates into CASSPKGGEQFF.

The genes are TRBV11-2 and TRBJ2-1; TRBD2 is a possible D gene (6 bases). The V end was cut by 4 bases, the J end by 1 base, with 11 bases between. This CDR3 comprises 15 residues. From germline, CDR1 is SGHAT and CDR2 FQNNGV. This chain's CDR3 is CASSSREWSYNEQFF. In DNA form, the CDR3 reads TGTGCCAGCAGCTCACGGGAGTGGTCCTACAATGAGCAGTTCTTC.

The chain combines TRBV20-1 with TRBJ2-7, with TRBD1 matching 8 bases. The CDR3 spans 13 residues. From germline, CDR1 is DFQATT and CDR2 SNEGSKA (reference sequence). V was pared by 6 bases and J by 3 bases, with 7 bases of the junction left unmatched. The CDR3 is CSADREIFYEQYF. CDR3 DNA: TGCAGTGCGGACAGGGAAATTTTCTACGAGCAGTACTTC.